This section outlines one T cell receptor (beta chain) sequence together with its context. Antigen: not known. This table comes from immunoSEQ multiplex PCR, and its TCRdb copy is limited to in-frame clones, with some not included. The sample includes 150,000 to 250,000 clones, 84% of them seen just once. The entry originates in a study of cytomegalovirus exposure and HLA in healthy donors. Looking at the study overall: In a later analysis, it was reported that the roughly 130 validation repertoires had been produced on the same platform as the roughly 700 repertoires belonging to the first cohort.

The donors were part of the validation cohort, which consisted of about 130 subjects and was separate from the first cohort of around 620 subjects. General study results and limits: In vitro data verified a few CMV-associated chains as specific for CMV antigens. Diagnosis of cytomegalovirus status made by the classifier reportedly showed high specificity and sensitivity.

Germline V lookup: CDR1 SGHVS, CDR2 FNYEAQ. The CDR3 is 13 amino acids. V dropped 2 bases and J dropped 13; count of bases not matched to a gene: 6. The sequence was collected from a woman aged 30 to 39 in good health and CMV-seropositive. The V and J genes are TRBV7-6 and TRBJ1-2; 11 nucleotides align to TRBD1. The sample was PBMCs. In DNA, the CDR3 is TGTGCCAGCAGCTTAAGCGGACAGGGGGCCATCACCTTC. Residues: CASSLSGQGAITF. The full variable domain, rest sourced from reference TRBV7-6 and TRBJ1-2, is GAGVSQSPRYKVTKRGQDVALRCDPISGHVSLYWYRQALGQGPEFLTYFNYEAQQDKSGLPNDRFSAERPEGSISTLTIQRTEQRDSAMYRCASSLSGQGAITFGSGTRLTVV.